This T cell receptor (beta chain) appears in the sequencing data of a study of post-analysis software for immune sequencing data. General study points: Under F measure analysis, samples from one preparation batch co-clustered strongly. Among roughly 5 TRBV segments more frequent in patients than controls were TRBV5-6, TRBV5-1 and TRBV20-1.

Libraries were made from TCR beta cDNA, and they carried unique molecular identifiers. Each CDR3 protein is one row after TCRdb ran MiXCR on the PCR reads. The data show 150,000 to 200,000 distinct CDR3 sequences, roughly 35% seen once. This clonotype was observed a few times. Its antigen is as yet unknown. This CDR3 comprises 14 residues. V lost 0 bases to trimming and J lost 15 bases, with 19 bases between them. Germline loops: CDR1 SGHRS, CDR2 YFSETQ. The chain is built from TRBV5-1 and TRBJ2-1; D may match TRBD1 or TRBD2 (5 bases each). Sequencing was performed on blood, taken after autologous hematopoietic stem cell transplantation. This clonotype was sampled from a girl aged 10-17 years with multiple sclerosis. Here the CDR3 reads CASSLGPGPGTRFF. The DNA for the CDR3 is TGCGCCAGCAGCTTGGGTCCGGGACCGGGGACGAGGTTCTTC. The full variable domain, rest sourced from reference TRBV5-1 and TRBJ2-1, is KAGVTQTPRYLIKTRGQQVTLSCSPISGHRSVSWYQQTPGQGLQFLFEYFSETQRNKGNFPGRFSGRQFSNSRSEMNVSTLELGDSALYLCASSLGPGPGTRFFGPGTRLTVL.